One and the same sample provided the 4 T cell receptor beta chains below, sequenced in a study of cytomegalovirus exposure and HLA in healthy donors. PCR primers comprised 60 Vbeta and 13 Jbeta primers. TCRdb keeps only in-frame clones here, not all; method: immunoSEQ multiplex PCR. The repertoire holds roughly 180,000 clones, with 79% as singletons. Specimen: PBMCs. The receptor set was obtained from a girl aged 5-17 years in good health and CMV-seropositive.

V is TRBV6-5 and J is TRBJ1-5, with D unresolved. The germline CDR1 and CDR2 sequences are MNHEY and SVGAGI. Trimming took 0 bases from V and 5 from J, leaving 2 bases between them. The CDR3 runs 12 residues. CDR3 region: CASSYSDQPQHF. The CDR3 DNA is TGTGCCAGCAGTTACTCCGATCAGCCCCAGCATTTT.

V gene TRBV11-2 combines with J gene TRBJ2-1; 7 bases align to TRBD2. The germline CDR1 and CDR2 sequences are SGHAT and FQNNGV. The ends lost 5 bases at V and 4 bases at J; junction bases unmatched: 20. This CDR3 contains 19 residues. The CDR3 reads CASSTYIDRDYHLYNEQFF. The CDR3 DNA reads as TGTGCCAGCAGCACATACATCGACCGGGACTACCACCTATACAATGAGCAGTTCTTC.

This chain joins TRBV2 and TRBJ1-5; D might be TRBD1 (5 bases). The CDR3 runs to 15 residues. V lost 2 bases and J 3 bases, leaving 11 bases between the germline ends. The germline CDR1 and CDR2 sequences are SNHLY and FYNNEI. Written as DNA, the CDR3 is TGTGCCAGCAGTGAACCACAGGTCAACAATCAGCCCCAGCATTTT. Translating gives CASSEPQVNNQPQHF.

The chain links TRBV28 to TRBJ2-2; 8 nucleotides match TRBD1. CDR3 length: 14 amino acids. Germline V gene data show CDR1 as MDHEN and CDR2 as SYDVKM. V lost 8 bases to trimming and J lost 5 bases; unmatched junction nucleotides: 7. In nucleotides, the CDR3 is TGTGCCAGCTGGGCGGACAGGGATACCGGGGAGCTGTTTTTT. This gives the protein CASWADRDTGELFF.